This record looks at one TCR beta chain sequence and its context. Its target is not known. CDR1 and CDR2 (germline): SNHLY, FYNNEI. There are 13 residues in the CDR3. V shed 10 bases and J 13 bases; nucleotides not matched to a gene: 19. The data were obtained in a study of vaccination and CD4 T cells after COVID-19. About the research overall: The cells were exposed to overlapping spike peptides originating from SARS-CoV-2, HCoV-NL63, HCoV-OC43 and HCoV-229E for stimulation. Some control cultures received a CEFX pool, which served as the positive control. Others received an HIV-1 Nef pool or no peptide.

Oncomine TCR Beta short-read sequencing was applied to DNA from cultured CD4+ T cells. Genomic DNA was isolated from CD4+ T cells that had been cultured. A single record per CDR3 protein comes from TCRdb applying MiXCR to the PCR reads. The table records approximately 12,000 distinct CDR3 sequences, 44% of them present only once. Indicated treatment: roughly 11-day PBMC culture with coronavirus spike peptide pools or control peptides (ViraFEST assay). With around ten days of culture completed, CD4+ T cells were isolated by negative selection. The clonotype was recovered from a human donor who had recovered from COVID-19. The genes are TRBV2 and TRBJ2-7; TRBD1 agrees at 7 bases. Sequencing input: CD4+ T cells from blood, cultured in vitro. The chain's CDR3 is CAIRDSALSRCYF. The CDR3 coding sequence is TGTGCCATAAGGGACAGCGCCCTTTCTCGATGCTACTTC.